The next 27 T cell receptor beta chains were all read from a single sample in a study of shared clonotypes between healthy human individuals. Sequencing used immunoSEQ multiplex PCR; TCRdb keeps in-frame clones, though not all of them. The data show 550,000 to 750,000 clones, under 95% seen once. Naive CD8 cells, CD45RO-negative and positively selected for CCR7, excluded terminally differentiated effector memory CD45RA+ cells. Material for sequencing was naive CD8+ T cells sorted from blood. All receptors come from a man aged 25-40 years in good health.

This clone has just one count. The chain links TRBV28 to TRBJ2-1; D is undetermined. The germline V and J ends were trimmed by 4 bases and 8 bases, with 15 bases remaining between them. CDR1 is MDHEN and CDR2 is SYDVKM in the germline V gene. This CDR3 spans 14 amino acids. DNA of the CDR3: TGTGCCAGCAGTTCCCCCCGGATTGGCGATGAGCAGTTCTTC. Its protein product is CASSSPRIGDEQFF.

This chain joins TRBV11-2 and TRBJ2-7; D tentatively reads TRBD1 or TRBD2 (6 bases each). V was cut by 1 base and J by 3 bases, with 16 bases left in between. Germline V gene sequence: CDR1 SGHAT, CDR2 FQNNGV. The CDR3 consists of 16 residues. The CDR3 sequence is CASSLGPGARIYEQYF. In DNA form, the CDR3 reads TGTGCCAGCAGCTTAGGTCCGGGGGCGCGAATCTACGAGCAGTACTTC.

In nucleotides, the CDR3 is TGCGCCAGCGCCTCCATACTAGCGTCCAATGAGCAGTTCTTC. It codes for CASASILASNEQFF. The V and J genes are TRBV4-3 and TRBJ2-1, with 7 bases lining up with TRBD2. The ends lost 8 bases at V and 6 bases at J; junction bases unmatched: 10. This CDR3 spans 14 amino acids. CDR1 LGHNA and CDR2 YSLEER come from the germline V gene.

Details on this clone: The same CDR3 can be traced to other DNA sequences in this sample. The chain couples TRBV6-5 to TRBJ2-7; D is perhaps TRBD1 (6 bases). CDR3 size: 13 residues. V lost 4 bases and J lost 1, with 8 bases in between. Germline V gives CDR1 MNHEY, CDR2 SVGAGI. The CDR3 loop reads CASSLGQSYEQYF. The CDR3, as DNA: TGTGCCAGCAGTTTAGGACAGTCCTACGAGCAGTACTTC.

The chain joins TRBV12-5 to TRBJ2-3; TRBD2 matches at 7 bases. Germline lookup yields CDR1 LGHNT and CDR2 FRNRAP. The ends lost 0 bases at V and 3 bases at J; junction bases unmatched: 9. The CDR3 contains 17 residues. This CDR3 reads CASGLVPGLHQTDTQYF. The CDR3 DNA reads TGTGCTAGTGGTTTGGTACCGGGACTACATCAGACAGATACGCAGTATTTT.

This sequence joins TRBV7-2 and TRBJ2-1; 11 bases map to TRBD2. The CDR3 totals 16 residues. The V segment lost 2 bases and the J segment 4 bases; nucleotides outside the gene matches: 4. The germline gives CDR1 SGHTA, CDR2 FQGNSA. The CDR3 nucleotides read TGTGCCAGCAGCTTATTAGCGGGAGGGCTTTACAATGAGCAGTTCTTC. Translation: CASSLLAGGLYNEQFF.

This chain uses TRBV6-5 with TRBJ1-2; the D is unclear. Germline V gives CDR1 MNHEY, CDR2 SVGAGI. The CDR3 has 15 amino acids. Trimming pared 4 bases from V and 0 bases from J, leaving 12 bases between. This CDR3 is CASSSPSGANYGYTF. The CDR3, as DNA: TGTGCCAGCAGTTCACCCTCAGGTGCTAACTATGGCTACACCTTC.

About this clone: Its ends do not fully match the called genes, so a read error is possible. Distinct nucleotide sequences in the sample also encode this CDR3. The chain employs TRBV7-9 and TRBJ2-7; TRBD2 matches 9 bases. The CDR3 totals 15 residues. Looked up from germline, CDR1 is SEHNR and CDR2 is FQNEAQ (reference sequence). As DNA, the CDR3 is TGCGCCAGCAGCTGGACCGGGACTAGCCCGCTCGAGCAGTACTTC. It is translated as CASSWTGTSPLEQYF.

The chain recombines TRBV28 with TRBJ1-5, with D perhaps matching TRBD1 (6 bases). V was trimmed by 6 bases and J by 4 bases, leaving 16 bases between them. The CDR3 runs 15 residues. Germline CDR1 is MDHEN and CDR2 is SYDVKM. The CDR3 is CASRLRGTPNQPQHF. The DNA of the CDR3 is TGTGCCAGCAGACTCAGAGGGACACCTAATCAGCCCCAGCATTTT.

In regard to this clone: This sample also contains other DNA sequences that code for the same CDR3. The V and J genes are TRBV19 and TRBJ2-7; 8 bases fit TRBD2. Unmatched junction bases numbered 4, after V lost 4 bases and J lost 2 bases. There are 14 residues in the CDR3. Germline V gene sequence: CDR1 LNHDA, CDR2 SQIVND (reference sequence). For the CDR3, the DNA is TGTGCCAGTAGTACCGGGACTAGTACCTACGAGCAGTACTTC. It codes for CASSTGTSTYEQYF.

This chain links TRBV4-2 with TRBJ2-6; D unclear. V shed 0 bases and J shed 0 bases, with 6 bases lying between them. The CDR3 sequence is 16 residues long. CDR1 LGHNA and CDR2 YNFKEQ come from the germline V gene. CDR3 amino acids: CASSQDTGSGANVLTF. The CDR3 DNA reads as TGTGCCAGCAGCCAAGATACGGGCTCTGGGGCCAACGTCCTGACTTTC.

The chain carries TRBV5-1 and TRBJ1-4; D remains ambiguous. In germline, CDR1 is SGHRS, CDR2 YFSETQ. The length of the CDR3 is 17 residues. Trimming removed 3 bases from V and 3 bases from J, with 18 bases in between. The CDR3 DNA reads TGCGCCAGCAGCTCGGGGTTCTATCCTACGGCTAATGAAAAACTGTTTTTT. It encodes CASSSGFYPTANEKLFF.

The rearrangement links TRBV7-9 to TRBJ2-1, with 12 bases that match TRBD2. This CDR3 is built from 15 residues. J gave up 7 bases and V 5 bases, and 6 bases lay outside the gene matches. The germline gives CDR1 SEHNR, CDR2 FQNEAQ (reference sequence). CDR3 in DNA: TGTGCCAGCAGCCTCATGACTAGCGGGAGAAATGAGCAGTTCTTC. Translating gives CASSLMTSGRNEQFF. Filled out from reference TRBV7-9 and TRBJ2-1, the complete variable domain reads DTGVSQNPRHKITKRGQNVTFRCDPISEHNRLYWYRQTLGQGPEFLTYFQNEAQLEKSRLLSDRFSAERPKGSFSTLEIQRTEQGDSAMYLCASSLMTSGRNEQFFGPGTRLTVL.

The chain couples TRBV27 to TRBJ2-2, with D unclear. V lost 11 bases, J lost 3 bases, and 13 bases lay in between. This CDR3 has 13 amino acids. Looked up from germline, CDR1 is MNHEY and CDR2 is SMNVEV (reference sequence). The chain's CDR3 is CAARVRYTGELFF. The CDR3 DNA reads TGTGCCGCCAGAGTAAGGTACACCGGGGAGCTGTTTTTT.

The chain has TRBV18 and TRBJ2-3; 13 positions agree with TRBD2. V was pared by 3 bases and J by 2 bases, with 5 bases of the junction left unmatched. The CDR3 is made up of 17 amino acids. Germline V gene data show CDR1 as KGHSH and CDR2 as LQKENI. The CDR3 nucleotides read TGTGCCAGCTCACCCTCGGGACTAGCGGGATTCACAGATACGCAGTATTTT. It specifies CASSPSGLAGFTDTQYF.

This chain uses TRBV7-9 with TRBJ1-1, with D maybe TRBD1 (6 bases). Trimming pared 1 base from V and 3 bases from J, leaving 12 bases between. Germline V CDR1 and CDR2: SEHNR, FQNEAQ (reference sequence). This CDR3 is 15 amino acids long. The CDR3 coding sequence is TGTGCCAGCAGCTTAGGATCAGGGGCTGACACTGAAGCTTTCTTT. This codes for CASSLGSGADTEAFF.

The genes are TRBV11-2 and TRBJ1-5; possible D gene TRBD1, 5 bases. Germline V gene data show CDR1 as SGHAT and CDR2 as FQNNGV. With 2 bases removed from V and 6 bases from J, the gap between germline ends came to 11 bases. The CDR3 is 14 amino acids. CDR3 protein: CASSLNNGGQPQHF. Here the CDR3 DNA reads TGTGCCAGCAGCTTAAACAATGGGGGTCAGCCCCAGCATTTT.

The chain has TRBV7-2 and TRBJ2-3; no clear D. The CDR3 runs 17 residues. The V gene's germline CDR1 is SGHTA and CDR2 FQGNSA. Trimming pared 1 base from V and 8 bases from J, leaving 22 bases between. In DNA, the CDR3 is TGTGCCAGCAGCTTAGAGCCACTAACCCTCAGGCCAGTTACGCAGTATTTT. Translation: CASSLEPLTLRPVTQYF.

This chain links TRBV28 with TRBJ1-3; D is ambiguous. V lost 7 bases to trimming and J lost 0 bases, with 1 base between them. Germline assignment: CDR1 MDHEN and CDR2 SYDVKM. CDR3 size: 11 residues. CDR3 region: CASNSGNTIYF. The CDR3 nucleotides are TGTGCCAGCAACTCTGGAAACACCATATATTTT.

This chain connects TRBV7-9 to TRBJ2-5; D is unresolved. The CDR3 totals 15 residues. Between the trimmed V and J ends, which lost 6 bases and 0 bases, there was a span of 14 bases. CDR1 and CDR2 from the germline V gene are SEHNR and FQNEAQ (reference sequence). The CDR3 sequence: CASSNYQEYQETQYF. CDR3 DNA: TGTGCCAGCAGTAATTACCAAGAGTACCAAGAGACCCAGTACTTC. Full variable domain (missing parts from reference TRBV7-9 and TRBJ2-5): DTGVSQNPRHKITKRGQNVTFRCDPISEHNRLYWYRQTLGQGPEFLTYFQNEAQLEKSRLLSDRFSAERPKGSFSTLEIQRTEQGDSAMYLCASSNYQEYQETQYFGPGTRLLVL.

This clone was seen only once. The chain recombines TRBV7-2 with TRBJ1-2, with D hard to call. The CDR3 is made up of 16 amino acids. The V end was cut by 5 bases, the J end by 4 bases, with 20 bases between. The germline V gene encodes CDR1 SGHTA and CDR2 FQGNSA. The CDR3 spells CASSPNPTRRFYGYTF. The CDR3 nucleotides are TGTGCCAGCAGCCCCAATCCTACCAGGAGGTTCTATGGCTACACCTTC.

CDR3 region: CASSFTSGAEQFF. The CDR3 bases are TGTGCCAGCAGTTTTACATCAGGGGCTGAGCAGTTCTTC. The chain uses TRBV6-5 and TRBJ2-1, with TRBD1 as a possible D gene (6 bases). Germline CDR1 and CDR2: MNHEY and SVGAGI. The CDR3 is 13 amino acids. Trimming removed 4 bases at V and 9 bases at J, with 13 bases between.

This rearrangement joins TRBV28 to TRBJ2-7; 8 positions match TRBD1. V lost 6 bases, J lost 3 bases, and 10 bases stayed unmatched. Germline CDR1 and CDR2: MDHEN and SYDVKM. The CDR3 consists of 15 residues. In nucleotides, the CDR3 is TGTGCCAGCAGCCTAGACAGGGGACCCTTCTACGAGCAGTACTTC. Its protein product is CASSLDRGPFYEQYF.

Turning to this clone: Other DNA sequences in this sample translate to the same CDR3. The chain has TRBV5-1 and TRBJ2-7; D unclear. CDR3 size: 13 residues. V was trimmed by 1 base and J by 1 base, leaving 6 bases between them. CDR1 and CDR2 from the germline V gene are SGHRS and YFSETQ. This CDR3 is CASSLTVSYEQYF. The CDR3 DNA follows: TGCGCCAGCAGCTTGACGGTGTCCTACGAGCAGTACTTC.

This chain links TRBV7-9 with TRBJ2-7; 7 positions match TRBD1. The J segment lost 0 bases and the V segment lost 7 bases, leaving 6 bases of the junction unmatched. The CDR3 is 14 amino acids. Germline-derived CDR1 and CDR2 are SEHNR and FQNEAQ (reference sequence). This CDR3 is CASTATGTSYEQYF. CDR3 nucleotides: TGTGCCAGCACCGCGACAGGGACCTCCTACGAGCAGTACTTC.

The rearrangement joins TRBV27 to TRBJ2-1; D is perhaps TRBD1 or TRBD2 (5 bases each). Per the germline V gene, CDR1 is MNHEY and CDR2 is SMNVEV (reference sequence). CDR3 length: 17 amino acids. V lost 2 bases and J lost 1, with 15 bases in between. CDR3 nucleotide sequence: TGTGCCAGCAGTTTACCCTCCGGGACGCAATCCTACAATGAGCAGTTCTTC. This codes for CASSLPSGTQSYNEQFF.

The count of this clone is one. J is TRBJ2-5 and V is TRBV7-9; D may be TRBD2 (5 bases). Germline loops: CDR1 SEHNR, CDR2 FQNEAQ (reference sequence). The CDR3 is 15 amino acids. Trimming removed 7 bases at V and 2 bases at J, with 17 bases between. This chain's CDR3 is CASTRPRGPQETQYF. The CDR3 DNA follows: TGTGCCAGCACTCGCCCCCGGGGTCCTCAAGAGACCCAGTACTTC.